This TCR beta chain was documented in a study of blood T cell repertoires in COVID-19. Study information: Some COVID-19 samples were acute and others convalescent; all came from the United States, Italy and Spain.

A PCR-confirmed or clinician-diagnosed COVID-19 case had contacted exposed participants within 2 weeks of entry. Sequencing was performed with immunoSEQ multiplex PCR; in TCRdb, only in-frame clones are kept and a portion is missing. The data contain a few hundred thousand clones, 88% of them singletons. The sequenced sample consisted of PBMCs or T cells enriched from blood (not recorded which). This sequence was found in a woman in her late teens or twenties who had been exposed to COVID-19.

The CDR3 DNA sequence: TGCAGCGTTGAATGGGGAGAAGGGGGCCGAGAGCAGTACTTC. The encoded protein is CSVEWGEGGREQYF. The rearrangement links TRBV29-1 to TRBJ2-7; 7 bases fit TRBD1. Losses at the gene ends were 2 bases for V and 7 bases for J; bases not matched to a gene: 11. The CDR3 loop spans 14 amino acids. CDR1 is SQVTM, CDR2 ANQGSEA, per germline.